The 32 T cell receptor beta chains in this list originate from one sample, sequenced in a study of identical twins. TCRdb used MiXCR to reprocess the 5' RACE reads, holding one entry per CDR3 protein. The top ten clones hold 1.6% of a sample with 500,000 to 650,000 distinct CDR3 sequences, roughly 6.6% of them seen once. The sample was also linked to a second study, of yellow fever vaccine responses in identical twins.

The specimen was PBMCs. All receptors derive from a woman under 30 in good health.

The V gene is TRBV7-8, the J gene TRBJ2-7; no clear D. This CDR3 comprises 15 residues. Germline CDR1 and CDR2: SGHVS and FQNEAQ. Trimming took 5 bases from V and 2 from J, leaving 16 bases between them. The CDR3, as DNA: TGTGCCAGCAGCCCCGGCCTAGATATAACCTACGAGCAGTACTTC. It codes for CASSPGLDITYEQYF.

This clonotype appeared many times. The chain joins TRBV11-2 to TRBJ2-5, with TRBD1 matching 12 bases. CDR3 length: 17 residues. Trimming cost V 5 bases and J 0 bases; bases outside gene matches: 7. Germline CDR1 and CDR2: SGHAT and FQNNGV. CDR3 nucleotides: TGTGCCAGCAGCCCAGGGACAGGGGGCCTCGACCAAGAGACCCAGTACTTC. Its translation is CASSPGTGGLDQETQYF.

There are many counts of this clonotype. The chain combines TRBV29-1 with TRBJ2-7, with TRBD1 matching 10 bases. Per germline, CDR1 SQVTM and CDR2 ANQGSEA. V was pared by 2 bases and J by 5 bases, with 9 bases of the junction left unmatched. This CDR3 has 15 residues. For the CDR3, the DNA is TGCAGCGTTGAACGAGGGACAGGGGAGTTACACGAGCAGTACTTC. It codes for CSVERGTGELHEQYF.

The chain has TRBV7-9 and TRBJ2-3, with 10 bases fitting TRBD2. The CDR3 is made up of 16 amino acids. In germline, CDR1 is SEHNR, CDR2 FQNEAQ (reference sequence). The junction had 6 bases not matched to a gene; V was cut back by 5 bases and J by 1 base. The CDR3 region has the DNA TGTGCCAGCAGCATGAGCGGGGGGGGAGGCACAGATACGCAGTATTTT. It translates to CASSMSGGGGTDTQYF. Based on the CDR3 plus reference TRBV7-9 and TRBJ2-3, the full variable domain is DTGVSQNPRHKITKRGQNVTFRCDPISEHNRLYWYRQTLGQGPEFLTYFQNEAQLEKSRLLSDRFSAERPKGSFSTLEIQRTEQGDSAMYLCASSMSGGGGTDTQYFGPGTRLTVL.

This clonotype was seen ten or more times. The chain couples TRBV12-5 to TRBJ2-1, with D hard to call. This CDR3 is 10 amino acids long. Germline V gene sequence: CDR1 LGHNT, CDR2 FRNRAP. Trimming left V 4 bases short and J 9 bases short, with 4 bases between. CDR3 protein: CASGSGEQFF. The CDR3 coding sequence is TGTGCTAGTGGTTCCGGTGAGCAGTTCTTC.

The rearrangement joins TRBV2 to TRBJ2-2; the D is unclear. The CDR3 covers 16 residues. Germline loops: CDR1 SNHLY, CDR2 FYNNEI. Trimming cost V 6 bases and J 6 bases, with 20 bases left between them. The CDR3 reads CASSPLRTPSAGELFF. The DNA for the CDR3 is TGTGCCAGCAGCCCACTTCGGACGCCATCGGCCGGGGAGCTGTTTTTT. Full variable domain (remainder filled in from reference TRBV2 and TRBJ2-2): EPEVTQTPSHQVTQMGQEVILRCVPISNHLYFYWYRQILGQKVEFLVSFYNNEISEKSEIFDDQFSVERPDGSNFTLKIRSTKLEDSAMYFCASSPLRTPSAGELFFGEGSRLTVL.

This clonotype was counted a few times. The V gene is TRBV12-5, the J gene TRBJ1-1; D is possibly TRBD1 (5 bases). V was trimmed by 5 bases and J by 2 bases, leaving 12 bases between them. This CDR3 contains 14 residues. Per germline, CDR1 LGHNT and CDR2 FRNRAP. In DNA, the CDR3 is TGTGCTAGTGGTAGTCAGGGAACAAACACTGAAGCTTTCTTT. Translated, it gives CASGSQGTNTEAFF.

The CDR3 coding sequence is TGCAGTGCGGAGCGGGGTAGCACTGAAGCTTTCTTT. Residues: CSAERGSTEAFF. The gene calls are TRBV20-1 and TRBJ1-1; D remains ambiguous. This CDR3 contains 12 residues. Trimming took 6 bases from V and 4 from J, leaving 12 bases between them. Germline V gene lookup returns CDR1 DFQATT and CDR2 SNEGSKA (reference sequence).

In its sample, this clonotype was seen many times. This chain connects TRBV10-3 to TRBJ2-1, with 7 bases lining up with TRBD1. Germline CDR1 reads ENHRY; CDR2 reads SYGVKD. CDR3 length equals 12 residues. Trimming at V came to 6 bases and at J to 8 bases, leaving 4 bases not matched to a gene. CDR3 sequence: CAISRDRDEQFF. The CDR3 DNA reads as TGTGCCATCAGCCGCGACAGGGATGAGCAGTTCTTC.

This clonotype was seen ten or more times. This rearrangement joins TRBV12-3 or TRBV12-4 to TRBJ2-1; 10 nucleotides match TRBD2. V lost 6 bases, J lost 4 bases, and 6 bases stayed unmatched. The CDR3 covers 15 residues. The CDR3 reads CASRATSGAYNEQFF. In DNA form, the CDR3 reads TGTGCCAGCAGGGCCACTAGCGGGGCGTACAATGAGCAGTTCTTC.

This clonotype was recorded many times. The chain employs TRBV24-1 and TRBJ2-3; 8 bases fit TRBD1. The CDR3 runs 18 residues. V gave up 4 bases and J gave up 4 bases; unmatched junction bases: 15. Per the germline V gene, CDR1 is KGHDR and CDR2 is SFDVKD. CDR3 amino acids: CATSDPVRQGSFSDTQYF. In DNA, the CDR3 is TGTGCCACCAGTGACCCAGTCCGACAGGGGAGTTTCTCAGATACGCAGTATTTT.

The genes are TRBV5-5 and TRBJ2-5; 7 bases map to TRBD1. V was clipped by 1 base and J by 5 bases; unmatched bases: 8. This CDR3 has 15 amino acids. Germline V CDR1 and CDR2: SGHKS, YYEKEE (reference sequence). The chain's CDR3 is CASSLSPTGRETQYF. The CDR3, as DNA: TGTGCCAGCAGCTTGTCGCCGACAGGGCGGGAGACCCAGTACTTC. Full variable domain (missing parts from reference TRBV5-5 and TRBJ2-5): DAGVTQSPTHLIKTRGQQVTLRCSPISGHKSVSWYQQVLGQGPQFIFQYYEKEERGRGNFPDRFSARQFPNYSSELNVNALLLGDSALYLCASSLSPTGRETQYFGPGTRLLVL.

The chain recombines TRBV5-1 with TRBJ1-2; maybe TRBD1 (6 bases). With 4 bases removed from V and 8 bases from J, the gap between germline ends came to 24 bases. This CDR3 comprises 16 residues. Germline CDR1 reads SGHRS; CDR2 reads YFSETQ. In DNA form, the CDR3 reads TGCGCCAGCAGCCCGGATGTCCTCCTTCCGGGGGGCGGCTACACCTTC. This codes for CASSPDVLLPGGGYTF. Full variable domain (rest looked up from reference TRBV5-1 and TRBJ1-2): KAGVTQTPRYLIKTRGQQVTLSCSPISGHRSVSWYQQTPGQGLQFLFEYFSETQRNKGNFPGRFSGRQFSNSRSEMNVSTLELGDSALYLCASSPDVLLPGGGYTFGSGTRLTVV.

This clonotype has a handful of counts. The V and J genes are TRBV28 and TRBJ2-5; TRBD2 aligns across 7 bases. Germline trimming cut 8 bases from V and 4 bases from J; bases unmatched to any gene: 10. CDR3 size: 14 residues. The germline CDR1 and CDR2 sequences are MDHEN and SYDVKM. The CDR3 loop reads CASFPSGLAETQYF. CDR3 DNA: TGTGCCAGCTTCCCTAGCGGACTCGCAGAGACCCAGTACTTC.

This rearrangement joins TRBV15 to TRBJ1-1; 7 nucleotides agree with TRBD1. The length of the CDR3 is 15 residues. After removal of 5 bases from V and 6 bases from J, the junction contained 12 bases not matched to a gene. Germline CDR1 is LNHNV and CDR2 is YYDKDF (reference sequence). Written as DNA, the CDR3 is TGTGCCACCAGCGACAACAGGGGTCAGGTTTCTGAAGCTTTCTTT. This codes for CATSDNRGQVSEAFF.

This clonotype was observed a few times. The rearrangement links TRBV7-9 to TRBJ2-5; D is undetermined. CDR1 SEHNR and CDR2 FQNEAQ come from the germline V gene (reference sequence). V dropped 7 bases and J dropped 7 bases, with 10 bases sitting between them. This CDR3 is 11 amino acids long. CDR3 bases: TGTGCCAGCACCCCGCGGTTGACCCAGTACTTC. This encodes CASTPRLTQYF.

At least ten counts were recorded for this clonotype. The chain combines TRBV12-3 or TRBV12-4 with TRBJ1-4; D remains ambiguous. This CDR3 has 14 residues. Trimming pared 3 bases from V and 3 bases from J, leaving 8 bases between. CDR3 residues: CASSFGGSNEKLFF. CDR3 sequence (DNA): TGTGCCAGCAGTTTTGGAGGTTCTAATGAAAAACTGTTTTTT.

In this sample, this clonotype turned up a few times. The CDR3: CSASFPQAEQYF. The CDR3 nucleotides are TGCAGTGCTAGTTTTCCCCAGGCCGAGCAGTACTTC. The chain links TRBV20-1 to TRBJ2-7; no clear D. Trimming pared 3 bases from V and 6 bases from J, leaving 12 bases between. The CDR3 is 12 amino acids. Germline loops: CDR1 DFQATT, CDR2 SNEGSKA (reference sequence).

This clonotype was counted only a few times. The rearrangement uses TRBV12-3 or TRBV12-4 and TRBJ1-1; D gene unclear. There are 12 residues in the CDR3. The V end lost 2 bases, the J end lost 7 bases, and 8 bases lay between the germline ends. CDR3 DNA: TGTGCCAGCAGTTTATGGGGTTATGAAGCTTTCTTT. This encodes CASSLWGYEAFF.

The chain links TRBV2 to TRBJ2-5, with D perhaps matching TRBD1 (6 bases). In germline, CDR1 is SNHLY, CDR2 FYNNEI. This CDR3 spans 13 amino acids. The V end was cut by 4 bases, the J end by 4 bases, with 10 bases between. DNA for the CDR3: TGTGCCAGCAGTGGATCAGGGGTAGAGACCCAGTACTTC. It specifies CASSGSGVETQYF.

J is TRBJ2-1 and V is TRBV27, with 13 bases identical to TRBD2. CDR3 length equals 16 residues. Germline CDR1 and CDR2: MNHEY and SMNVEV (reference sequence). V shed 5 bases, J shed 5 bases, and the junction held 6 bases outside the gene matches. In nucleotides, the CDR3 is TGTGCCAGCAGTCGCCGACTAGCGGGAGGACACAATGAGCAGTTCTTC. It is translated as CASSRRLAGGHNEQFF.

This clonotype was counted many times. The V gene is TRBV4-1, the J gene TRBJ1-2, with unresolved D. CDR3 length: 13 residues. Per germline, CDR1 MGHRA and CDR2 YSYEKL. Trimming shortened V by 1 base and J by 4 bases, and 7 bases separated the two germline ends. Written as DNA, the CDR3 is TGCGCCAGCAGCCAAGGACGGACCTATGGCTACACCTTC. Residues: CASSQGRTYGYTF.

This chain links TRBV3-1 with TRBJ2-1, with 10 bases lining up with TRBD2. Per germline, CDR1 LGHDT and CDR2 YNNKEL (reference sequence). Trimming took 11 bases from V and 5 from J; bases not matched to a gene: 18. The CDR3 consists of 17 residues. CDR3 DNA sequence: TGTGCCTGCTGCCGCCGCCTAGCGGGGGTACAGAACAATGAGCAGTTCTTC. Translated: CACCRRLAGVQNNEQFF.

The sample holds a few counts of this clonotype. The chain joins TRBV12-3 or TRBV12-4 to TRBJ1-3; TRBD1 might be the D (6 bases). There are 15 residues in the CDR3. The V end lost 6 bases, the J end lost 4 bases, and 16 bases lay between the germline ends. The CDR3 reads CASSRVAGAGNTIYF. CDR3 DNA sequence: TGTGCCAGCAGCCGGGTGGCAGGGGCGGGAAACACCATATATTTT.

This clonotype was detected only a few times. The rearrangement uses TRBV7-6 and TRBJ2-3; tentatively, D is TRBD1 (6 bases). The germline V and J ends were trimmed by 3 bases and 5 bases, with 21 bases remaining between them. The CDR3 extends over 17 amino acids. Per the germline V gene, CDR1 is SGHVS and CDR2 is FNYEAQ. Here the CDR3 DNA reads TGTGCCAGCAGCTTCCCCTCAGGGGTCCCAGAAGGAGATACGCAGTATTTT. Translation: CASSFPSGVPEGDTQYF. Looking up the rest from reference TRBV7-6 and TRBJ2-3 gives the full variable domain: GAGVSQSPRYKVTKRGQDVALRCDPISGHVSLYWYRQALGQGPEFLTYFNYEAQQDKSGLPNDRFSAERPEGSISTLTIQRTEQRDSAMYRCASSFPSGVPEGDTQYFGPGTRLTVL.

In this sample, this clonotype turned up a few times. V and J are TRBV10-3 and TRBJ1-2; no definite D call. The germline V gene has CDR1 ENHRY and CDR2 SYGVKD. The CDR3 consists of 13 residues. V lost 0 bases to trimming and J lost 4 bases, with 6 bases between them. This chain's CDR3 is CAISESRSYGYTF. As DNA, the CDR3 is TGTGCCATCAGTGAGTCCAGAAGCTATGGCTACACCTTC.

This clonotype has a count of ten or more. The genes are TRBV18 and TRBJ2-2; 15 positions match TRBD2. Unmatched junction bases numbered 10, after V lost 0 bases and J lost 2 bases. The V gene's germline CDR1 is KGHSH and CDR2 LQKENI. This CDR3 has 21 residues. CDR3 region: CASSPPGTSGRPERNTGELFF. The CDR3 DNA reads as TGTGCCAGCTCACCACCGGGGACTAGCGGGAGGCCCGAAAGAAACACCGGGGAGCTGTTTTTT.

This clonotype has a handful of counts. This chain connects TRBV6-1 to TRBJ1-5; TRBD1 aligns across 11 bases. Germline V gene data show CDR1 as MNHNS and CDR2 as SASEGT. The J segment lost 6 bases and the V segment lost 6 bases, leaving 7 bases of the junction unmatched. The CDR3 length is 15 residues. The CDR3 protein is CASRTGTGGGQPQHF. CDR3 bases: TGTGCCAGCAGGACCGGGACAGGGGGGGGTCAGCCCCAGCATTTT.

DNA for the CDR3: TGCAGTGCTAGAGATGTAAAAAATCAGCCCCAGCATTTT. As protein: CSARDVKNQPQHF. The chain has TRBV20-1 and TRBJ1-5; D ambiguous. Germline-derived CDR1 and CDR2 are DFQATT and SNEGSKA (reference sequence). V lost 0 bases and J 4 bases, leaving 7 bases between the germline ends. The CDR3 covers 13 residues.

This clonotype was seen many times. The chain carries TRBV7-6 and TRBJ2-1; D may be TRBD1 (6 bases). The CDR3 extends over 18 amino acids. V dropped 0 bases and J dropped 0 bases, with 15 bases sitting between them. Germline V gene sequence: CDR1 SGHVS, CDR2 FNYEAQ. Here the CDR3 DNA reads TGTGCCAGCAGCTTAGCTTCCTCAGGGGTCAACTCCTACAATGAGCAGTTCTTC. This translates into CASSLASSGVNSYNEQFF.

The sample holds a few counts of this clonotype. The V and J genes are TRBV20-1 and TRBJ2-1; D might be TRBD2 (5 bases). Germline assignment: CDR1 DFQATT and CDR2 SNEGSKA (reference sequence). This CDR3 comprises 13 residues. V lost 3 bases and J 10 bases, leaving 16 bases between the germline ends. CDR3 amino acids: CSASEGSVGEQFF. CDR3 nucleotide sequence: TGCAGTGCTAGCGAGGGTAGCGTGGGGGAGCAGTTCTTC.

The chain links TRBV7-6 to TRBJ2-7; TRBD2 matches 10 bases. With 5 bases clipped from V and 7 bases from J, the junction kept 8 bases outside the gene matches. Germline lookup yields CDR1 SGHVS and CDR2 FNYEAQ. The CDR3 contains 14 residues. The CDR3 loop reads CASSHRGAGGEQYF. The CDR3 nucleotides are TGTGCCAGCAGCCATAGAGGAGCGGGGGGGGAGCAGTACTTC. Together with reference TRBV7-6 and TRBJ2-7, the CDR3 gives the full variable domain: GAGVSQSPRYKVTKRGQDVALRCDPISGHVSLYWYRQALGQGPEFLTYFNYEAQQDKSGLPNDRFSAERPEGSISTLTIQRTEQRDSAMYRCASSHRGAGGEQYFGPGTRLTVT.